This T cell receptor beta chain was profiled in a study of T-cell reconstitution after alpha-beta-depleted transplantation in children. V was clipped by 4 bases and J by 0 bases, with 23 bases between them. Looked up from germline, CDR1 is SGHRS and CDR2 is YFSETQ. The CDR3 loop spans 19 amino acids. This clonotype was found many times. For TCRbeta, the library was prepared with unique molecular identifiers. TCRdb re-derived calls from the PCR reads in MiXCR, one entry per CDR3 protein. The sample shows 200,000 to 250,000 distinct CDR3 sequences, approximately 12% of them seen only once. This specimen was PBMCs from the stem cell graft donor, taken from the stem cell graft. This receptor was identified in a human donor who donated a stem cell graft to a child with acute lymphoblastic leukemia. This chain links TRBV5-1 with TRBJ1-3; a possible D gene is TRBD1 (6 bases). CDR3 residues: CASSKSGTQDQFSGNTIYF. The CDR3 nucleotides are TGCGCCAGCAGCAAATCCGGGACACAGGACCAATTCTCTGGAAACACCATATATTTT.